The 12 T cell receptor beta chains below all came from one sample that was sequenced in a study of cytomegalovirus exposure and HLA in healthy donors. Amplification used 60 Vbeta primers and 13 Jbeta primers. Clones were read by immunoSEQ multiplex PCR, and TCRdb kept only the in-frame ones, dropping some. In the table there are about 120,000 clones, about 83% of which are singletons. Specimen: PBMCs. These receptors all stem from a middle-aged woman in good health and CMV-seropositive.

V is TRBV21-1 and J is TRBJ2-3; the table assigns TRBD2, which was not confirmed against the DNA. TRBV21-1 is a documented pseudogene. CDR3 length: 17 amino acids. CDR3 bases: TGTGCCAGCACCCCGATACTAGCGGGGGGGCCCACAGATACGCAGTATTTT. Translation: CASTPILAGGPTDTQYF.

The chain joins TRBV7-2 to TRBJ2-7; 8 positions match TRBD1. V shed 2 bases and J 3 bases; nucleotides not matched to a gene: 3. This CDR3 is built from 14 residues. Germline V gene sequence: CDR1 SGHTA, CDR2 FQGNSA. The CDR3 loop reads CASSLRGQDYEQYF. For the CDR3, the DNA is TGTGCCAGCAGCTTACGGGGACAGGACTACGAGCAGTACTTC.

The V call is TRBV4-2, the J call TRBJ1-6; TRBD1 aligns across 7 bases. CDR3 length: 15 residues. V shed 0 bases and J 7 bases; nucleotides not matched to a gene: 3. CDR1 is LGHNA and CDR2 is YNFKEQ in the germline V gene. CDR3 in DNA: TGTGCCAGCAGCCAAGATCAGGGGGGAAATTCACCCCTCCACTTT. Protein product: CASSQDQGGNSPLHF.

The chain carries TRBV19 and TRBJ1-2; tentative D call: TRBD1 (5 bases). The CDR3 contains 15 residues. V lost 7 bases, J lost 4 bases, and 19 bases lay in between. Germline values: CDR1 LNHDA, CDR2 SQIVND (reference sequence). The CDR3 sequence: CASTPQGGKLYGYTF. In nucleotides, the CDR3 is TGTGCCAGTACCCCTCAGGGAGGGAAACTCTATGGCTACACCTTC.

With respect to this clone: Other DNA sequences in this specimen translate into the identical CDR3. The chain has TRBV29-1 and TRBJ2-1; D uncertain. Germline V CDR1 and CDR2: SQVTM, ANQGSEA. The CDR3 is 12 residues long. The CDR3 DNA follows: TGCAGTGCTGCCTTACAGTACAATGAGCAGTTCTTC. It yields the protein CSAALQYNEQFF.

The chain recombines TRBV6-6 with TRBJ1-2; weak D call: TRBD1 (6 bases). This CDR3 is built from 15 residues. CDR1 and CDR2 (germline): MNHNY, SVGAGI (reference sequence). V lost 5 bases and J 2 bases, leaving 15 bases between the germline ends. CDR3 bases: TGTGCCAGCAGTGACCCAACAGGGACCAACTATGGCTACACCTTC. Translated: CASSDPTGTNYGYTF.

The chain combines TRBV7-9 with TRBJ1-2, with TRBD1 identical over 7 bases. This CDR3 comprises 13 residues. V lost 5 bases and J lost 6; bases outside the gene matches: 6. Germline loops: CDR1 SEHNR, CDR2 FQNEAQ (reference sequence). The CDR3 protein is CASSMTGTHGYTF. CDR3 nucleotide sequence: TGTGCCAGCAGCATGACAGGGACCCATGGCTACACCTTC.

The rearrangement joins TRBV6-5 to TRBJ1-1, with TRBD1 matching over 8 bases. This CDR3 is 13 amino acids long. The ends lost 6 bases at V and 1 base at J; junction bases unmatched: 1. The germline gives CDR1 MNHEY, CDR2 SVGAGI. CDR3 region: CASRGTGNTEAFF. DNA of the CDR3: TGTGCCAGCAGAGGGACAGGGAACACTGAAGCTTTCTTT.

The V gene is TRBV27, the J gene TRBJ2-7, with TRBD1 identical over 7 bases. CDR3 length: 17 amino acids. J lost 4 bases, V lost 0 bases, and 12 bases had no gene match. Looked up from germline, CDR1 is MNHEY and CDR2 is SMNVEV (reference sequence). CDR3 loop: CASSLSARDRTTYEQYF. DNA for the CDR3: TGTGCCAGCAGTTTATCGGCCCGGGACAGAACTACGTACGAGCAGTACTTC.

This sequence joins TRBV9 and TRBJ2-3; 9 bases match TRBD2. CDR3 length equals 15 residues. CDR1 and CDR2 from the germline V gene are SGDLS and YYNGEE. V lost 1 base and J lost 3; bases outside the gene matches: 3. The CDR3 DNA follows: TGTGCCAGCAGCGTAATAGCGGGAGTAACAGATACGCAGTATTTT. Amino acids: CASSVIAGVTDTQYF.

The chain employs TRBV7-2 and TRBJ2-3, with 9 bases matching TRBD2. J lost 0 bases, V lost 5 bases, and 9 bases had no gene match. CDR1 and CDR2 (germline): SGHTA, FQGNSA. The CDR3 covers 17 residues. CDR3 in amino acids: CASSPSRLAASTDTQYF. The CDR3 region has the DNA TGTGCCAGCAGCCCCTCGAGACTAGCGGCTAGCACAGATACGCAGTATTTT.

The J gene is TRBJ1-1, the V gene TRBV10-2; TRBD1 aligns across 7 bases. The V gene end was trimmed by 7 bases and the J gene end by 5 bases; junction bases not matched to a gene: 16. Germline CDR1 WSHSY, CDR2 SAAADI. The CDR3 has 16 residues. The CDR3 region has the DNA TGCGCCAGCATAAGGGGGAAGGGGGCTAAGTGGACTGAAGCTTTCTTT. Its translation: CASIRGKGAKWTEAFF.